This TCR beta chain was documented in a study of OX40 agonist ivuxolimab in advanced cancers. Study-wide background: Each dose-escalation patient presented with hepatocellular carcinoma, melanoma, renal cell or head and neck cancer.

CDR3 length: 13 residues. The germline CDR1 and CDR2 sequences are SQVTM and ANQGSEA. V shed 4 bases and J shed 5 bases, with 14 bases lying between them. Libraries were prepared by immunoSEQ multiplex PCR; TCRdb keeps only in-frame clonotypes and omits some of them. Found here are about 46,000 clones, about 79% of them singletons; the top ten hold 1.5% to 2%. V is TRBV29-1 and J is TRBJ1-1; D unclear. The TCR originated in an adult with an advanced solid tumor such as melanoma, head and neck, liver or kidney cancer. This sample comprised CD4+ or CD8+ T cells sorted from blood, obtained in a trial of the OX40 agonist ivuxolimab. The CDR3 protein is CSVVLGRRTEAFF. CDR3 in DNA: TGCAGCGTTGTGCTTGGGCGGCGGACTGAAGCTTTCTTT.